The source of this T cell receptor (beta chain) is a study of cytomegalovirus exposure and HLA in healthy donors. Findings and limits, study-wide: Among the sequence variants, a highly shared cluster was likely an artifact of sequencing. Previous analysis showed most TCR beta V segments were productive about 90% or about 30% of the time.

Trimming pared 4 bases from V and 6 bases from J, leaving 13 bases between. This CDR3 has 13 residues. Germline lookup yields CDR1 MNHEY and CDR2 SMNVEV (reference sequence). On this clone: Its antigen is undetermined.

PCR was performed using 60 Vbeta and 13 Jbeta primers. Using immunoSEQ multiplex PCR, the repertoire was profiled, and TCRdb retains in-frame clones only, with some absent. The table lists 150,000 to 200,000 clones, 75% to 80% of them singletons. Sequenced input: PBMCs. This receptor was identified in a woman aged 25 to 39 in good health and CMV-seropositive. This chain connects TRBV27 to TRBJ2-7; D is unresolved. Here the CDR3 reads CASSSSVGREQYF. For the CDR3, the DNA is TGTGCCAGCAGTTCTAGTGTCGGTCGCGAGCAGTACTTC.